A single sample gave rise to the 29 T cell receptor beta chains below, sequenced in a study of T cells in tuberculosis. Only in-frame clones appear in the TCRdb table, and some are missing; sequencing was by immunoSEQ multiplex PCR. The sample contains approximately 31,000 clones, 86% of which appear only once. The time point is: new active TB diagnosis, blood taken before or within 7 days of starting treatment. The material was PBMCs, obtained at tuberculosis diagnosis. Receptors were obtained from an adult with tuberculosis.

This clone was detected only a few times. The chain couples TRBV30 to TRBJ1-4, with a tentative D call TRBD1 (6 bases). V lost 5 bases, J lost 8 bases, and 15 bases lay in between. The CDR3 has 13 residues. Looked up from germline, CDR1 is GTSNPN and CDR2 is SVGIG (reference sequence). The CDR3 nucleotides are TGTGCCTGGGCCAGGGACATGGGGGAAAAACTGTTTTTT. Protein product: CAWARDMGEKLFF.

The V call is TRBV5-6, the J call TRBJ2-7, with 7 positions matching TRBD1. V was pared by 0 bases and J by 3 bases, with 3 bases of the junction left unmatched. This CDR3 is 14 amino acids long. From germline, CDR1 is SGHDT and CDR2 YYEEEE. The CDR3 here is CASSLASGGYEQYF. CDR3 DNA sequence: TGTGCCAGCAGCTTGGCGTCAGGGGGCTACGAGCAGTACTTC.

V and J are TRBV11-2 and TRBJ1-1; 8 bases align to TRBD1. Germline-derived CDR1 and CDR2 are SGHAT and FQNNGV. V lost 5 bases and J lost 5; bases outside the gene matches: 16. This CDR3 is built from 17 residues. CDR3 loop: CASSQRGQVGRGTEAFF. The CDR3 coding sequence is TGTGCCAGCAGCCAGAGGGGACAGGTCGGCCGGGGAACTGAAGCTTTCTTT.

The V gene is TRBV21-1, the J gene TRBJ1-5. TRBV21-1 is an annotated pseudogene. The length of the CDR3 is 15 residues. CDR3: CASRRRRESNQPQHF. The DNA for the CDR3 is TGTGCCAGCAGGAGGAGGAGGGAGAGCAATCAGCCCCAGCATTTT.

V usage is TRBV28 and J usage is TRBJ1-5; 7 nucleotides align to TRBD1. This CDR3 contains 14 residues. Germline V CDR1 and CDR2: MDHEN, SYDVKM. With V trimmed by 2 bases and J by 8 bases, 6 bases remained unmatched. The CDR3 sequence is CASSLTGEKEPQHF. The CDR3 bases are TGTGCCAGCAGTTTAACAGGGGAGAAAGAGCCCCAGCATTTT.

V gene TRBV6-6 combines with J gene TRBJ1-5; 10 positions match TRBD1. The CDR3 has 15 residues. Germline V gene sequence: CDR1 MNHNY, CDR2 SVGAGI (reference sequence). V lost 7 bases and J lost 4; bases outside the gene matches: 7. In nucleotides, the CDR3 is TGTGCCAGCAATCGACAGGGGGCCACAAATCAGCCCCAGCATTTT. Encoded protein: CASNRQGATNQPQHF.

In its sample, this clone ranks as medium-sized. The chain employs TRBV2 and TRBJ1-5; no definite D call. The CDR3 totals 14 residues. Deletions cut 8 bases from V and 2 bases from J, with 13 bases between. Germline CDR1 and CDR2: SNHLY and FYNNEI. The CDR3 DNA reads as TGTGCCAGCGGTCGCGGGGTGGGCAATCAGCCCCAGCATTTT. This translates into CASGRGVGNQPQHF.

The table lists this clone with a count of one. The chain links TRBV27 to TRBJ2-1; 11 nucleotides match TRBD2. With V trimmed by 7 bases and J by 3 bases, 8 bases remained unmatched. The germline V gene encodes CDR1 MNHEY and CDR2 SMNVEV (reference sequence). This CDR3 contains 16 residues. The CDR3 bases are TGTGCCAGCATCCCCGTAGGGACTAGCGGCTACAATGAGCAGTTCTTC. It specifies CASIPVGTSGYNEQFF.

The genes are TRBV6-1 and TRBJ2-6; D uncertain. This CDR3 is 17 amino acids long. Germline CDR1 is MNHNS and CDR2 is SASEGT. V was clipped by 2 bases and J by 1 base, with 12 bases between them. The DNA of the CDR3 is TGTGCCAGCAGTGAAAGGAGCCCGGCGTCTGGGGCCAACGTCCTGACTTTC. It specifies CASSERSPASGANVLTF.

V gene TRBV2 combines with J gene TRBJ2-7; 10 bases map to TRBD1. Germline CDR1 is SNHLY and CDR2 is FYNNEI. This CDR3 comprises 18 residues. With V trimmed by 11 bases and J by 5 bases, 24 bases remained unmatched. The chain's CDR3 is CARGRGVGGQGNFNEQYF. CDR3 sequence (DNA): TGTGCCCGCGGAAGGGGGGTCGGGGGACAGGGGAATTTCAACGAGCAGTACTTC.

The V gene is TRBV9, the J gene TRBJ1-3, with D tentatively TRBD1 (6 bases). Germline values: CDR1 SGDLS, CDR2 YYNGEE. V lost 3 bases and J lost 3, with 16 bases in between. CDR3 length equals 16 residues. CDR3 amino acids: CASSGQSGTHGNTIYF. The CDR3 DNA follows: TGTGCCAGCAGCGGCCAGTCCGGGACACATGGAAACACCATATATTTT.

This clone was seen only once. This chain connects TRBV6-1 to TRBJ1-2, with D tentatively TRBD1 (5 bases). Trimming stripped 0 bases from V and 4 bases from J, with 21 bases between. The CDR3 consists of 18 residues. CDR1 MNHNS and CDR2 SASEGT come from the germline V gene. The CDR3 region is CASSEALRGTGVSYGYTF. CDR3 bases: TGTGCCAGCAGTGAAGCGCTTCGTGGGACGGGAGTAAGCTATGGCTACACCTTC.

This sequence joins TRBV7-2 and TRBJ2-3; 14 bases fit TRBD2. The CDR3 is 15 residues long. The V segment lost 5 bases and the J segment 8 bases; nucleotides outside the gene matches: 6. The germline gives CDR1 SGHTA, CDR2 FQGNSA. The CDR3 loop reads CASSQRLAGGVTQYF. The CDR3 DNA reads as TGTGCCAGCAGCCAACGACTAGCGGGAGGGGTTACGCAGTATTTT. Drawing the rest from reference TRBV7-2 and TRBJ2-3, the complete variable domain is GAGVSQSPSNKVTEKGKDVELRCDPISGHTALYWYRQSLGQGLEFLIYFQGNSAPDKSGLPSDRFSAERTGGSVSTLTIQRTQQEDSAVYLCASSQRLAGGVTQYFGPGTRLTVL.

This chain uses TRBV6-1 with TRBJ2-2, with a tentative D call TRBD2 (7 bases). The CDR3 is 15 residues long. Germline CDR1 and CDR2: MNHNS and SASEGT. The CDR3 loop reads CEGLGGPHGTGELFF. DNA for the CDR3: TGTGAGGGGTTGGGGGGGCCCCATGGGACCGGGGAGCTGTTTTTT.

This clone came up a few times. The chain recombines TRBV6-1 with TRBJ2-7; 10 nucleotides agree with TRBD1. From germline, CDR1 is MNHNS and CDR2 SASEGT. This CDR3 is built from 15 residues. The J segment lost 2 bases and the V segment lost 5 bases, leaving 6 bases of the junction unmatched. The CDR3 here is CASSLYGTGAYEQYF. CDR3 nucleotide sequence: TGTGCCAGCAGTCTCTACGGGACAGGGGCCTACGAGCAGTACTTC.

The CDR3 DNA is TGTGCCAGCAGCGTAGGGACAGATAGTAGCGGGGAGCTGTTTTTT. It specifies CASSVGTDSSGELFF. The V gene is TRBV9, the J gene TRBJ2-2, with a tentative D call TRBD1 (6 bases). The CDR3 is made up of 15 amino acids. The V gene lost 0 bases and the J gene lost 7 bases, with 13 bases spanning the gap. Germline CDR1 SGDLS, CDR2 YYNGEE.

This clone was seen a single time. The junction departs from germline at one end; a sequencing error may be responsible. V is TRBV30 and J is TRBJ1-3; perhaps TRBD1 as D (5 bases). Germline V gene lookup returns CDR1 GTSNPN and CDR2 SVGIG (reference sequence). This CDR3 has 11 residues. The CDR3 here is CAWSVARVIDF. For the CDR3, the DNA is TGTGCCTGGAGTGTAGCCAGGGTGATAGATTTT.

The chain combines TRBV6-5 with TRBJ1-3, with D perhaps TRBD1 (5 bases). The V and J ends lost 8 bases and 1 base respectively, with 9 bases between them. The CDR3 length is 13 residues. Germline-derived CDR1 and CDR2 are MNHEY and SVGAGI. Here the CDR3 reads CASGRGSGNTIYF. CDR3 coding DNA: TGTGCCAGCGGAAGGGGTTCTGGAAACACCATATATTTT.

The genes are TRBV28 and TRBJ1-5; possibly TRBD1 for D (5 bases). With 2 bases removed from V and 4 bases from J, the gap between germline ends came to 15 bases. The CDR3 spans 16 residues. The V gene's germline CDR1 is MDHEN and CDR2 SYDVKM. In DNA, the CDR3 is TGTGCCAGCAGTTTAGGCGGGGCCTGGAATAATCAGCCCCAGCATTTT. This codes for CASSLGGAWNNQPQHF.

The chain couples TRBV27 to TRBJ1-2, with 9 bases fitting TRBD1. The CDR3 totals 14 residues. Looked up from germline, CDR1 is MNHEY and CDR2 is SMNVEV (reference sequence). Losses at the gene ends were 5 bases for V and 4 bases for J; bases not matched to a gene: 5. The CDR3 sequence: CASSPGQGSYGYTF. CDR3 nucleotide sequence: TGTGCCAGCAGTCCCGGACAGGGGAGCTATGGCTACACCTTC.

The chain joins TRBV28 to TRBJ1-5, with 10 nucleotides matching TRBD1. Germline CDR1 reads MDHEN; CDR2 reads SYDVKM. The CDR3 loop spans 15 amino acids. The J segment lost 4 bases and the V segment lost 6 bases, leaving 6 bases of the junction unmatched. The CDR3 nucleotides are TGTGCCAGCAGAACCCGGACAGGGGGGAATCAGCCCCAGCATTTT. Encoded protein: CASRTRTGGNQPQHF. Drawing the rest from reference TRBV28 and TRBJ1-5, the complete variable domain is DVKVTQSSRYLVKRTGEKVFLECVQDMDHENMFWYRQDPGLGLRLIYFSYDVKMKEKGDIPEGYSVSREKKERFSLILESASTNQTSMYLCASRTRTGGNQPQHFGDGTRLSIL.

This sequence joins TRBV9 and TRBJ2-7; the match to TRBD1 covers 10 bases. The CDR3 runs 15 residues. The V segment lost 4 bases and the J segment 2 bases; nucleotides outside the gene matches: 6. Germline-derived CDR1 and CDR2 are SGDLS and YYNGEE. CDR3 protein: CASSRTGTGAYEQYF. Here the CDR3 DNA reads TGTGCCAGCAGCAGGACCGGGACAGGGGCCTACGAGCAGTACTTC.

The chain uses TRBV6-1 and TRBJ2-7, with 8 bases aligning to TRBD2. From germline, CDR1 is MNHNS and CDR2 SASEGT. J was trimmed by 0 bases and V by 0 bases; bases with no gene match: 4. The CDR3 loop spans 16 amino acids. This CDR3 is CASSEAGTSGSYEQYF. CDR3 in DNA: TGTGCCAGCAGTGAAGCGGGCACTAGCGGCTCCTACGAGCAGTACTTC.

The sample holds a few counts of this clone. The J gene is TRBJ1-1, the V gene TRBV2; 8 bases align to TRBD1. Germline loops: CDR1 SNHLY, CDR2 FYNNEI. The ends lost 10 bases at V and 0 bases at J; junction bases unmatched: 4. The CDR3 sequence is 13 residues long. The CDR3 protein is CATQGEMNTEAFF. DNA of the CDR3: TGTGCCACACAGGGGGAAATGAACACTGAAGCTTTCTTT.

The genes are TRBV28 and TRBJ1-1; the match to TRBD1 covers 7 bases. Unmatched junction bases numbered 6, after V lost 7 bases and J lost 1 base. The CDR3 spans 14 residues. CDR1 and CDR2 from the germline V gene are MDHEN and SYDVKM. The chain's CDR3 is CASNNRGPNTEAFF. CDR3 nucleotides: TGTGCCAGCAACAACAGGGGACCGAACACTGAAGCTTTCTTT.

This clone occurred a few times. Other DNA sequences within the sample encode an identical CDR3. The chain is built from TRBV5-4 and TRBJ2-7; 11 bases map to TRBD2. J lost 5 bases, V lost 4 bases, and 5 bases had no gene match. In germline, CDR1 is SGHNT, CDR2 YYREEE (reference sequence). The CDR3 runs to 14 residues. The CDR3: CASSPSGGLNEQYF. For the CDR3, the DNA is TGTGCCAGCAGCCCTAGCGGGGGGCTAAACGAGCAGTACTTC.

CDR3 nucleotide sequence: TGCAGCGTCCTCCTAACGGGCAGGGGGGCCTACGAGCAGTACTTC. This translates into CSVLLTGRGAYEQYF. V usage is TRBV29-1 and J usage is TRBJ2-7; D is possibly TRBD1 (7 bases). CDR3 length equals 15 residues. CDR1 is SQVTM, CDR2 ANQGSEA, per germline. The V end was cut by 6 bases, the J end by 2 bases, with 20 bases between.

This chain joins TRBV5-4 and TRBJ2-5, with 8 bases fitting TRBD1. Germline CDR1 SGHNT, CDR2 YYREEE (reference sequence). The CDR3 is 13 amino acids. With V trimmed by 4 bases and J by 7 bases, 6 bases remained unmatched. The CDR3 sequence: CASSPGQGGTQYF. The CDR3 bases are TGTGCCAGCAGCCCCGGACAGGGAGGGACCCAGTACTTC.

The chain recombines TRBV28 with TRBJ1-1, with TRBD1 matching over 7 bases. The germline CDR1 and CDR2 sequences are MDHEN and SYDVKM. With V trimmed by 6 bases and J by 11 bases, 9 bases remained unmatched. The CDR3 totals 12 residues. The CDR3 reads CASSVRGLTAFF. Here the CDR3 DNA reads TGTGCCAGCAGCGTAAGGGGGCTTACGGCTTTCTTT. The whole variable domain, remainder taken from reference TRBV28 and TRBJ1-1, is DVKVTQSSRYLVKRTGEKVFLECVQDMDHENMFWYRQDPGLGLRLIYFSYDVKMKEKGDIPEGYSVSREKKERFSLILESASTNQTSMYLCASSVRGLTAFFGQGTRLTVV.